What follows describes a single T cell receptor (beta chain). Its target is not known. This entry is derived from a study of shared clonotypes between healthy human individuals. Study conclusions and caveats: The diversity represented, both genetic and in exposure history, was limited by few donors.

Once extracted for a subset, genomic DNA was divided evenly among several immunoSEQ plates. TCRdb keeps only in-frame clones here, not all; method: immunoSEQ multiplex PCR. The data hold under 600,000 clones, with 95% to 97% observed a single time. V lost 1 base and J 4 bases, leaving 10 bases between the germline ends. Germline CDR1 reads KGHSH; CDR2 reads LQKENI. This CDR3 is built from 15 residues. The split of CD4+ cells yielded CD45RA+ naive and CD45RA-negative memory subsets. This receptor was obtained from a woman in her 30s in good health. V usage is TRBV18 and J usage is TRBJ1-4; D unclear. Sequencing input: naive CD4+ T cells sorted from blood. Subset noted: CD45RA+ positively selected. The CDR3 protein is CASSPQTEFNEKLFF. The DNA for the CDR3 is TGTGCCAGCTCACCACAGACTGAGTTTAATGAAAAACTGTTTTTT.